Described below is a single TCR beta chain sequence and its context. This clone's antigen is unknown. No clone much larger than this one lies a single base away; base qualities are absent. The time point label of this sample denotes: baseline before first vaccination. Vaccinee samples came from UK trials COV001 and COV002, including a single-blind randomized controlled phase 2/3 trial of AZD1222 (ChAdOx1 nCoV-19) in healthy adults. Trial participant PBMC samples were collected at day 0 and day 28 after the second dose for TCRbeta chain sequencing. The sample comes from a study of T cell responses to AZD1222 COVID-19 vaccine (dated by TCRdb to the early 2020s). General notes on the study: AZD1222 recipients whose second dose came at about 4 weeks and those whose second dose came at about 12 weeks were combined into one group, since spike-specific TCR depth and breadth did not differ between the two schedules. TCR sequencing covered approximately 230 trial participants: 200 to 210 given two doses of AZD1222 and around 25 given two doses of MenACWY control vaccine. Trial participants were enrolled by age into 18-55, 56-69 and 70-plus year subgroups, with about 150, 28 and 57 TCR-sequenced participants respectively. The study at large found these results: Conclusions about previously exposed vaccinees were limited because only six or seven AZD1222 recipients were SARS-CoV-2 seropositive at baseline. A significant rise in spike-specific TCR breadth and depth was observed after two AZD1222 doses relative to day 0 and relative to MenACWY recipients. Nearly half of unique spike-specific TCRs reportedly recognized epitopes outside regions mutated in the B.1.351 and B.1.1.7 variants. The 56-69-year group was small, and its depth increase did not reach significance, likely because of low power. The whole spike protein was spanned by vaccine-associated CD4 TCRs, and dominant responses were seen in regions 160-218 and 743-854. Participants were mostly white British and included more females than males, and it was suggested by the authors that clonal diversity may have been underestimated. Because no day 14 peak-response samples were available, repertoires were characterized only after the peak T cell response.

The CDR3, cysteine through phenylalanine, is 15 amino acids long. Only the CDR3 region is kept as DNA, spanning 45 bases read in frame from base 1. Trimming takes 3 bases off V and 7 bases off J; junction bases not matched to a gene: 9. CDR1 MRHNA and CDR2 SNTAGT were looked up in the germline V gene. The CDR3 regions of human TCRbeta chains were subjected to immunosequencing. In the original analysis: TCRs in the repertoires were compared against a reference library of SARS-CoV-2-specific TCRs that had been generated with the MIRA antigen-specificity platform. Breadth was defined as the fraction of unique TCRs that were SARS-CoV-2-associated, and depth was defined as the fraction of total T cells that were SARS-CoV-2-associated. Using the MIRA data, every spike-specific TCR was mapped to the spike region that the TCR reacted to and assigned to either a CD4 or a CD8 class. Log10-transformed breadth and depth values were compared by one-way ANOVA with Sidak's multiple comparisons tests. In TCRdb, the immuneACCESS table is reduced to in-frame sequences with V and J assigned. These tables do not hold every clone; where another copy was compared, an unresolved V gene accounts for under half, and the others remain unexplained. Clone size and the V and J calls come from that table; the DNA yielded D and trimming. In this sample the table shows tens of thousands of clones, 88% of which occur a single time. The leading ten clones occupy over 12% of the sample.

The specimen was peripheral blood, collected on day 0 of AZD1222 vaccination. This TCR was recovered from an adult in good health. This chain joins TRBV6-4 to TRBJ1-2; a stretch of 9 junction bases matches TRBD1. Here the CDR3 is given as CASSERTGDRFGYTF. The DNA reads TGTGCCAGCAGTGAACGGACAGGGGACAGGTTTGGCTACACCTTC.